This TCR beta chain came from a study of metastatic and nonmetastatic thyroid tumors. The wider study: Repertoires were compared across blood and tumor or nodule tissue from malignant and benign thyroid patients.

Through MiXCR, TCRdb re-clonotyped the PCR reads. The sample shows about 13,000 clones, about 33% of them seen only once. Study-wide results and caveats: When malignant thyroid tumors were compared with benign nodules, TCR beta diversity was reportedly significantly higher in the malignant tumors. This held in both blood and tumor samples.

All patients reached thyroid surgery having received no treatment beforehand. Comment on this clone: The target antigen is unknown.

Germline V gene lookup returns CDR1 MNHEY and CDR2 SMNVEV (reference sequence). V lost 4 bases to trimming and J lost 7 bases; unmatched junction nucleotides: 4. The CDR3 runs to 13 residues. V usage is TRBV27 and J usage is TRBJ1-2, with 9 bases fitting TRBD1. Sequenced: tumor tissue. This clonotype originated in a male donor with papillary thyroid cancer or a benign thyroid nodule (not recorded which). Some clones in this sample may be carry-over from other donors' samples. In DNA form, the CDR3 reads TGTGCCAGCAGTTATACAGGGGGCGGTGGCTACACCTTC. Protein product: CASSYTGGGGYTF.